This T cell receptor (beta chain) comes out of a study of T cell changes during pregnancy in multiple sclerosis. The table came from immunoSEQ multiplex PCR; TCRdb's copy has only in-frame clones and leaves some out. Here the sample spans about 87,000 clones, just over 90% being singletons. CDR3 size: 18 residues. V lost 4 bases and J 3 bases, leaving 26 bases between the germline ends. CDR1 is SGHRS, CDR2 YFSETQ, per germline. This sequence joins TRBV5-1 and TRBJ2-7; D is possibly TRBD2 (7 bases). The source was peripheral blood, collected in the third trimester of pregnancy. The source is a female donor in good health, enrolled as a control in a pregnancy study. CDR3 in DNA: TGCGCCAGCAGCCCCCGCCAAACAGGGATAAGCGGGATCTACGAGCAGTACTTC. Protein: CASSPRQTGISGIYEQYF.